The entry that follows covers one T cell receptor (beta chain) sequence. The antigen is undetermined. The donors formed part of the approximately 130-subject validation cohort, distinct from the roughly 630-subject first cohort. Here immunoSEQ multiplex PCR was the method, and the copy in TCRdb shows in-frame clones only, minus some. This sample has some 250,000 clones, with around 90% found just once. The CDR3 covers 13 residues. V was pared by 4 bases and J by 10 bases, with 17 bases between. Germline-derived CDR1 and CDR2 are SGDLS and YYNGEE. The sample belongs to a study of cytomegalovirus exposure and HLA in healthy donors. Study-level findings and limits: The tendency of first-cohort TCR clusters to co-occur in the roughly 110 validation repertoires was the finding of a later analysis. The investigators catalogued some 150 TCR beta chains as cytomegalovirus-associated.

V gene TRBV9 combines with J gene TRBJ1-1, with D possibly TRBD1 on 6 matching bases. Sequencing used PBMCs. The receptor was isolated from a woman between 18 and 29 years old in good health and CMV-seronegative. The CDR3 sequence is CASSIRSGEGAFF. The CDR3 DNA follows: TGTGCCAGCAGCATCCGTTCAGGGGAAGGAGCTTTCTTT.